This entry lists 15 T cell receptor beta chains sequenced from one sample in a study of T cells in Graves' hyperthyroidism and ophthalmopathy. Authors of the study amplified TCR beta CDR3 regions from RNA transcripts. The HTBI primer set drove a first-round RT-PCR of the TCR CDR3. TCRdb itself ran the multiplex PCR reads through MiXCR, one entry per CDR3 protein. Of 500,000 to 600,000 distinct CDR3 sequences listed, about 20% are singletons. Sequenced material: blood. The receptors here all came from a man in his forties with Graves' ophthalmopathy.

V is TRBV4-1 and J is TRBJ1-4; the match to TRBD1 covers 8 bases. The germline gives CDR1 MGHRA, CDR2 YSYEKL. J gave up 8 bases and V 5 bases, and 7 bases lay outside the gene matches. The CDR3 runs 14 residues. The CDR3 DNA is TGCGCCAGCAGCGTACAGGGGGTAGGAGAAAAACTGTTTTTT. It is translated as CASSVQGVGEKLFF.

The chain's CDR3 is CASGPGGGWGQPQHF. In DNA form, the CDR3 reads TGTGCCAGTGGCCCGGGGGGGGGCTGGGGTCAGCCCCAGCATTTT. V is TRBV6-1 and J is TRBJ1-5; tentatively, D is TRBD1 (6 bases). Trimming shortened V by 9 bases and J by 6 bases, and 21 bases separated the two germline ends. The germline V gene has CDR1 MNHNS and CDR2 SASEGT. The CDR3 is made up of 15 amino acids.

This rearrangement joins TRBV7-9 to TRBJ1-1; 12 bases align to TRBD1. The V gene's germline CDR1 is SEHNR and CDR2 FQNEAQ (reference sequence). J lost 6 bases, V lost 5 bases, and 13 bases had no gene match. The CDR3 is 17 residues long. CDR3 in DNA: TGTGCCAGCAGCCCAAGAGGTGCCGGGACAGGGGGCGCTGAAGCTTTCTTT. Translated, it gives CASSPRGAGTGGAEAFF.

In its sample, this clonotype was seen many times. The rearrangement uses TRBV12-3 or TRBV12-4 and TRBJ1-2; 8 bases match TRBD1. The V gene end was trimmed by 1 base and the J gene end by 0 bases; junction bases not matched to a gene: 1. The CDR3 spans 15 residues. As DNA, the CDR3 is TGTGCCAGCAGTTTAGAGACAGGGGCTAACTATGGCTACACCTTC. Translated: CASSLETGANYGYTF.

This clonotype was detected a few times. The chain employs TRBV5-1 and TRBJ2-7; the D is unclear. Germline CDR1 and CDR2: SGHRS and YFSETQ. V was trimmed by 4 bases and J by 2 bases, leaving 10 bases between them. The CDR3 covers 13 residues. The CDR3 loop reads CASSPDLTYEQYF. For the CDR3, the DNA is TGCGCCAGCAGCCCCGACTTAACCTACGAGCAGTACTTC.

The V call is TRBV10-3, the J call TRBJ2-3; 9 nucleotides agree with TRBD2. V gave up 6 bases and J gave up 5 bases; unmatched junction bases: 6. The germline V gene encodes CDR1 ENHRY and CDR2 SYGVKD. The CDR3 contains 14 residues. Here the CDR3 DNA reads TGTGCCATCAGCGGGAGACTAGCGGAAGATACGCAGTATTTT. Translated, it gives CAISGRLAEDTQYF.

This clonotype came up many times. V is TRBV20-1 and J is TRBJ2-4, with 8 bases aligning to TRBD2. With 2 bases clipped from V and 5 bases from J, the junction kept 5 bases outside the gene matches. Germline values: CDR1 DFQATT, CDR2 SNEGSKA (reference sequence). The CDR3 contains 14 residues. The CDR3, as DNA: TGCAGTGCTAGACAGGCGACTAGCGAAAACATTCAGTACTTC. The encoded protein is CSARQATSENIQYF.

This clonotype was counted at least ten times. The chain employs TRBV7-6 and TRBJ2-3; a weak D match, TRBD1 (5 bases). Deletions cut 4 bases from V and 3 bases from J, with 14 bases between. This CDR3 region has 15 residues. Germline values: CDR1 SGHVS, CDR2 FNYEAQ. The CDR3 protein is CASSSPGSRTDTQYF. As DNA, the CDR3 is TGTGCCAGCAGCTCCCCAGGGTCTCGAACAGATACGCAGTATTTT. Full variable domain (remainder filled in from reference TRBV7-6 and TRBJ2-3): GAGVSQSPRYKVTKRGQDVALRCDPISGHVSLYWYRQALGQGPEFLTYFNYEAQQDKSGLPNDRFSAERPEGSISTLTIQRTEQRDSAMYRCASSSPGSRTDTQYFGPGTRLTVL.

There are a few counts of this clonotype. The chain employs TRBV6-5 and TRBJ2-5; D gene unclear. From germline, CDR1 is MNHEY and CDR2 SVGAGI. This CDR3 is 15 amino acids long. The germline V and J ends were trimmed by 2 bases and 1 base, with 11 bases remaining between them. The CDR3 coding sequence is TGTGCCAGCAGTTACCTGGAAGGGTCCCAAGAGACCCAGTACTTC. This translates into CASSYLEGSQETQYF.

The chain couples TRBV10-3 to TRBJ2-2; tentative D call: TRBD1 (5 bases). The CDR3 loop spans 14 amino acids. The V end was cut by 3 bases, the J end by 3 bases, with 8 bases between. Looked up from germline, CDR1 is ENHRY and CDR2 is SYGVKD. The CDR3 DNA sequence: TGTGCCATCAGTGATAAGGGGTACACCGGGGAGCTGTTTTTT. Residues: CAISDKGYTGELFF.

This clonotype has a handful of counts. The chain links TRBV6-1 to TRBJ1-5, with D possibly being TRBD1 (6 bases). Germline CDR1 MNHNS, CDR2 SASEGT. V was pared by 6 bases and J by 7 bases, with 13 bases between. The CDR3 is 13 amino acids. This CDR3 is CASRVGGAQPQHF. The CDR3 DNA reads TGTGCCAGCAGGGTAGGGGGGGCGCAGCCCCAGCATTTT.

This clonotype was counted only a few times. The genes are TRBV18 and TRBJ2-5, with D possibly being TRBD1 (5 bases). CDR3 size: 14 residues. V shed 1 base and J shed 5 bases, with 11 bases lying between them. The germline V gene encodes CDR1 KGHSH and CDR2 LQKENI. CDR3 sequence reads: CASSPQGARETQYF. CDR3 DNA sequence: TGTGCCAGCTCACCACAAGGGGCGCGGGAGACCCAGTACTTC.

The chain employs TRBV5-5 and TRBJ1-4; TRBD1 might be the D (5 bases). Trimming shortened V by 0 bases and J by 0 bases, and 9 bases separated the two germline ends. CDR3 length: 16 amino acids. Germline assignment: CDR1 SGHKS and CDR2 YYEKEE (reference sequence). The CDR3 nucleotides read TGTGCCAGCAGCTTGGACAGGCGTGCAACTAATGAAAAACTGTTTTTT. Protein product: CASSLDRRATNEKLFF. Filled out from reference TRBV5-5 and TRBJ1-4, the complete variable domain reads DAGVTQSPTHLIKTRGQQVTLRCSPISGHKSVSWYQQVLGQGPQFIFQYYEKEERGRGNFPDRFSARQFPNYSSELNVNALLLGDSALYLCASSLDRRATNEKLFFGSGTQLSVL.

This clonotype was picked up many times. The chain joins TRBV28 to TRBJ2-4; 8 bases map to TRBD2. The germline V gene encodes CDR1 MDHEN and CDR2 SYDVKM. The CDR3 spans 16 residues. The V segment lost 2 bases and the J segment 4 bases; nucleotides outside the gene matches: 7. CDR3 in DNA: TGTGCCAGCAGTTTAGACAGTAGCGGGGAAAAAAACATTCAGTACTTC. Translation gives CASSLDSSGEKNIQYF.

This rearrangement joins TRBV6-2 or TRBV6-3 to TRBJ2-1; 11 nucleotides agree with TRBD2. CDR1 is MNHEY and CDR2 is SVGEGT in the germline V gene. V shed 6 bases, J shed 6 bases, and the junction held 7 bases outside the gene matches. CDR3 size: 15 residues. DNA for the CDR3: TGTGCCAGCAGACCCGGACTAGCGGGTTCCAATGAGCAGTTCTTC. It yields the protein CASRPGLAGSNEQFF.